Below, 5 T cell receptor beta chains from the same sample are listed, as sequenced in a study of CD8 T cells in ankylosing spondylitis. TCRdb fed the 5' RACE reads into MiXCR, producing one record per CDR3 protein. The repertoire has about 100,000 distinct CDR3 sequences, 20% to 30% of them found once; the top ten carry over 9%. The source material was synovial fluid, either unsorted or a sorted T cell fraction (not recorded which). Receptors originate from a male donor with ankylosing spondylitis.

The CDR3 region has the DNA TGCGCCAGCAGCTTGGACAGGCGGGGCCCCTACAATGAGCAGTTCTTC. It translates to CASSLDRRGPYNEQFF. V and J are TRBV5-1 and TRBJ2-1; D is perhaps TRBD2 (6 bases). V was clipped by 0 bases and J by 2 bases, with 12 bases between them. CDR3 length equals 16 residues. Germline CDR1 is SGHRS and CDR2 is YFSETQ.

The rearrangement uses TRBV6-2 or TRBV6-3 and TRBJ1-5; D is uncertain. CDR3 length: 12 amino acids. Germline loops: CDR1 MNHEY, CDR2 SVGEGT. The germline V and J ends were trimmed by 2 bases and 4 bases, with 3 bases remaining between them. The CDR3 DNA reads TGTGCCAGCAGTTACCTAAATCAGCCCCAGCATTTT. Its translation: CASSYLNQPQHF.

This chain connects TRBV7-2 to TRBJ1-2; TRBD1 agrees at 7 bases. Looked up from germline, CDR1 is SGHTA and CDR2 is FQGNSA. The CDR3 is 17 amino acids. Germline trimming cut 5 bases from V and 6 bases from J; bases unmatched to any gene: 18. This CDR3 is CASSRNYGGGEKNGYTF. The CDR3 coding sequence is TGTGCCAGCAGCCGAAATTATGGAGGGGGCGAAAAAAATGGCTACACCTTC. Variable domain in full (rest from reference TRBV7-2 and TRBJ1-2): GAGVSQSPSNKVTEKGKDVELRCDPISGHTALYWYRQSLGQGLEFLIYFQGNSAPDKSGLPSDRFSAERTGGSVSTLTIQRTQQEDSAVYLCASSRNYGGGEKNGYTFGSGTRLTVV.

This clonotype was detected only a few times. The chain uses TRBV7-9 and TRBJ1-2, with TRBD1 as a possible D gene (5 bases). This CDR3 comprises 12 residues. V shed 0 bases and J shed 7 bases, with 6 bases lying between them. In germline, CDR1 is SEHNR, CDR2 FQNEAQ (reference sequence). CDR3 in DNA: TGTGCCAGCAGCTTAGCAGGGGCTGGCTACACCTTC. Translated: CASSLAGAGYTF.

The chain is built from TRBV29-1 and TRBJ2-5, with 7 bases that match TRBD1. The CDR3 consists of 13 residues. The V gene's germline CDR1 is SQVTM and CDR2 ANQGSEA. The V and J ends lost 6 bases and 5 bases, in that order; junction bases with no gene match: 9. CDR3 sequence (DNA): TGCAGCGTGTCGACAGGGCAAGGGGAGACCCAGTACTTC. Its protein product is CSVSTGQGETQYF.